Listed below are T cell receptor beta chains from one sample, sequenced in a study of blood T cell repertoires in COVID-19. The table came from immunoSEQ multiplex PCR; TCRdb's copy has only in-frame clones and leaves some out. The sample shows approximately 260,000 clones, more than 80% of them seen only once. Sequenced material: peripheral blood. These receptors all stem from a woman aged 40 to 50 with acute or convalescent COVID-19. Each CDR3 is given with its conserved first and last residue.

v_call	cdr3_aa
TRBV5-6	CASSLDRADNEKLFF
TRBV19	CASRGTGSTDTQYF
TRBV11-2	CASSSQGAYGYTF
TRBV4-1	CASSGQGSTDTQYF
TRBV5-1	CASSLIQPQADTQYF
TRBV25-1	CASNQRGEQFF
TRBV5-1	CASSLVGLTTEAFF
TRBV6-1	CASSEAVWARNTEAFF
TRBV12-5	CASGFGTGRIGELFF
TRBV6-4	CASREQGLNTEAFF
TRBV30	CAWSYAEYSGNTIYF
TRBV5-6	CASSPQGARREKLFF
TRBV28	CASSSGTGRGYTF
TRBV12-3/TRBV12-4	CASSPTGGYGYTF
TRBV7-3	CASSRRSNSPLHF
TRBV19	CASREQGKVGYTF
TRBV19	CASSLSPPGIGNTIYF
TRBV7-2	CASSTRTGLNTEAFF
TRBV10-3	CAIRPSSNLYNSPLHF
TRBV9	CASSVAGGPRETQYF
TRBV12-3/TRBV12-4	CASRDRVAEAFF
TRBV5-3	CARSPPGQDKRGAEAFF
TRBV12-3/TRBV12-4	CASSFSEKLFF
TRBV19	CASSIDLNQPQHF
TRBV12-5	CASAPPGRGHTEAFF
TRBV7-8	CASSPHRLATYNEQFF
TRBV6-5	CASNTYTGELFF
TRBV5-1	CASSFGQFQETQYF
TRBV5-1	CASSLAYYSSGNTIYF
TRBV15	CATSRDRTLMNTEAFF
TRBV6-5	CASTAKGVSSGYTF
TRBV18	CASSLVLANNEQFF
TRBV25-1	CASREDRGLEQPQHF
TRBV19	CASSAGQGGTYGYTF
TRBV5-4	CASSRDRDNEKLFF
TRBV5-1	CASFHGEGSTDTQYF
TRBV19	CASSIVAGDQPQHF
TRBV27	CASRTGVGYNEQFF
TRBV29-1	CSVGGHLGQPQHF
TRBV6-5	CASSQQGRGEKLFF
TRBV7-3	CASSPGQGADYGYTF
TRBV6-6	CASSPSAGNQPQHF
TRBV11-2	CASSLGRMNTEAFF
TRBV4-1	CASSQDPGGGLAGELFF
TRBV10-2	CASSLAGDRVNEQFF
TRBV5-1	CASSLAPRDEQFF
TRBV6-5	CASSYFSRIEGTEAFF
TRBV5-6	CASSFLTGATNEKLFF
TRBV5-1	CASSLRGSRGNTIYF
TRBV4-1	CASSQDVGPGELFF
TRBV4-1	CASSDDRDYSPLHF
TRBV10-2	CASSMAGMNTEAFF
TRBV12-5	CASGLVPGGQSNEQFF
TRBV19	CASSRTDSNQPQHF
TRBV27	CASSTTGGVTEAFF
TRBV5-6	CASSFGARGETQYF
TRBV9	CASSVGTDINYGYTF